This T cell receptor beta chain was found in a study of T cells in Graves' hyperthyroidism and ophthalmopathy. It was uncontrolled infection, other autoimmune disease, pregnancy or lactation that excluded patients. Broader study findings: Using 13 V-J features, a model discriminated ophthalmopathy from stable hyperthyroidism.

TCR beta CDR3 region amplification was performed from RNA transcripts. The HTBI set primed first-round TCR CDR3 RT-PCR. Using its own MiXCR run on the multiplex PCR reads, TCRdb lists one record per CDR3 protein. The profile shows more than 650,000 distinct CDR3 sequences, approximately 15% of them singletons. In this sample, this clonotype turned up a few times. The antigen is unknown. The V and J ends lost 7 bases and 2 bases, in that order; junction bases with no gene match: 7. This CDR3 has 13 amino acids. The V gene's germline CDR1 is SQVTM and CDR2 ANQGSEA. Sequencing was carried out using blood. This clonotype was obtained from a woman aged 18-29 years with Graves' hyperthyroidism. V is TRBV29-1 and J is TRBJ2-7, with 8 bases fitting TRBD1. Here the CDR3 reads CSASRGQAYEQYF. The CDR3 DNA reads as TGCAGCGCCTCCAGGGGGCAGGCCTACGAGCAGTACTTC.